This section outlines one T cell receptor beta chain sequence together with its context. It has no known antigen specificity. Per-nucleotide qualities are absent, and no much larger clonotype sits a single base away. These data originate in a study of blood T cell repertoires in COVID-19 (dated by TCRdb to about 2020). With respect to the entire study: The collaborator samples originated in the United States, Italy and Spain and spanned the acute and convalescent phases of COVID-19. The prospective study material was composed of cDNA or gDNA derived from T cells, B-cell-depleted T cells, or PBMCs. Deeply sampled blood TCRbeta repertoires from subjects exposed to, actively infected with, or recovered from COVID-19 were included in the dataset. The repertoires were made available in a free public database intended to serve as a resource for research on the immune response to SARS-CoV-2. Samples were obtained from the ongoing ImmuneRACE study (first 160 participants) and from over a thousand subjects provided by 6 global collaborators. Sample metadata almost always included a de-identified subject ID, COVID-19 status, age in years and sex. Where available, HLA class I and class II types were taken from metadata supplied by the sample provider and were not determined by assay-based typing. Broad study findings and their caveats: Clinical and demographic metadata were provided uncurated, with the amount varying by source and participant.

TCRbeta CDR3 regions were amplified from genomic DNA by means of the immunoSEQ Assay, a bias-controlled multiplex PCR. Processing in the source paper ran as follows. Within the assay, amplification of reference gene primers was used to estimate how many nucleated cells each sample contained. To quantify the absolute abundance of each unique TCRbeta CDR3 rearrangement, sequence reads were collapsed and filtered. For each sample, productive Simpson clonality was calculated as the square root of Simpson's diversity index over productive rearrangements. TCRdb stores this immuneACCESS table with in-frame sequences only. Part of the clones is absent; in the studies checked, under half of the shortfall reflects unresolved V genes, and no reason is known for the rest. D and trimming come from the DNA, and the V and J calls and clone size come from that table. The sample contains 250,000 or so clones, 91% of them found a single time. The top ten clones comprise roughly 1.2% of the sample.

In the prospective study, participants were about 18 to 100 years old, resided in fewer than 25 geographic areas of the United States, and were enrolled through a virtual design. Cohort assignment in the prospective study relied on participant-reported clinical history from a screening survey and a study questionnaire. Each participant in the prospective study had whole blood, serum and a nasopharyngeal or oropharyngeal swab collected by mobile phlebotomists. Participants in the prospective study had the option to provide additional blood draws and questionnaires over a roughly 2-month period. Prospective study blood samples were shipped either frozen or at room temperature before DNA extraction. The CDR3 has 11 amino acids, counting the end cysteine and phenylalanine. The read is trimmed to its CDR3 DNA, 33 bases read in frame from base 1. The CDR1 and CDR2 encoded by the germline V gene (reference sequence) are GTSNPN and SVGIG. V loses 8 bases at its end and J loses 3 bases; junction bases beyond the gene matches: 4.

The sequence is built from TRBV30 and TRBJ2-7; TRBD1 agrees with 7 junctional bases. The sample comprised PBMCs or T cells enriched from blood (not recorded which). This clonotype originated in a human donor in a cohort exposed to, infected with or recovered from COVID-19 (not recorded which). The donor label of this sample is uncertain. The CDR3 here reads CAANRGYEQYF. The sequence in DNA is TGTGCCGCGAACAGGGGCTACGAGCAGTACTTC.